These 27 T cell receptor beta chains originate from one sample sequenced in a study of cytomegalovirus exposure and HLA in healthy donors. The PCR employed 60 Vbeta primers together with 13 Jbeta primers. The method was immunoSEQ multiplex PCR; TCRdb's version includes in-frame clones alone and lacks a portion of them. The data show 150,000 to 200,000 clones, around 77% seen once. Specimen: PBMCs. The receptors shown here come from a man aged 55 to 70 in good health and CMV-seronegative.

V usage is TRBV19 and J usage is TRBJ1-3; the match to TRBD1 covers 7 bases. The trim removed 5 bases at V and 9 bases at J, leaving 7 bases unmatched. The CDR3 is 13 residues long. Germline V gene sequence: CDR1 LNHDA, CDR2 SQIVND (reference sequence). Written as DNA, the CDR3 is TGTGCCAGTAGTCACGGACAGGAAGGCACCATATATTTT. Translated, it gives CASSHGQEGTIYF.

This clone occurred once. CDR3 DNA sequence: TGTGCCTGGGACATAGCGGGAAACTCCTACGAGCAGTACTTC. It codes for CAWDIAGNSYEQYF. The rearrangement links TRBV30 to TRBJ2-7; 8 nucleotides align to TRBD2. V dropped 5 bases and J dropped 0; count of bases not matched to a gene: 6. CDR3 length equals 14 residues. Germline V gives CDR1 GTSNPN, CDR2 SVGIG (reference sequence).

The J gene is TRBJ2-6, the V gene TRBV27, with D perhaps TRBD2 (5 bases). Trimming took off 5 bases at V and 2 bases at J, with 16 bases between the two ends. CDR3 length: 17 amino acids. CDR1 and CDR2 from the germline V gene are MNHEY and SMNVEV (reference sequence). The CDR3, as DNA: TGTGCCAGCAGTCTCGTCCGTGGACTGACTGGGGCCAACGTCCTGACTTTC. It encodes CASSLVRGLTGANVLTF.

The genes are TRBV4-3 and TRBJ2-1, with a weak D call TRBD2 (6 bases). The CDR3 contains 14 residues. Trimming removed 5 bases at V and 8 bases at J, with 16 bases between. Germline loops: CDR1 LGHNA, CDR2 YSLEER. The CDR3 DNA follows: TGCGCCAGCAGCTCTAGGGGCCCGGGAGATGAGCAGTTCTTC. It is translated as CASSSRGPGDEQFF.

The rearrangement joins TRBV29-1 to TRBJ2-1; D may be TRBD2 (7 bases). The germline V gene encodes CDR1 SQVTM and CDR2 ANQGSEA. The length of the CDR3 is 14 residues. In DNA, the CDR3 is TGCACCTACTTAAACCGGGGGGCTCGCAATGAGCAGTTCTTC. It translates to CTYLNRGARNEQFF.

This chain links TRBV2 with TRBJ2-2; 7 nucleotides agree with TRBD1. CDR1 and CDR2 (germline): SNHLY, FYNNEI. The junction had 5 bases not matched to a gene; V was cut back by 5 bases and J by 5 bases. The CDR3 covers 14 residues. CDR3 residues: CASSMDRITGELFF. CDR3 sequence (DNA): TGTGCCAGCAGTATGGACAGGATAACCGGGGAGCTGTTTTTT.

This clone has a single count. The CDR3 bases are TGTGCCAGCAGTGACAGGGGCACAGATACGCAGTATTTT. Residues: CASSDRGTDTQYF. The chain links TRBV6-1 to TRBJ2-3; a possible D gene is TRBD1 (5 bases). V dropped 3 bases and J dropped 1 base, with 5 bases sitting between them. In germline, CDR1 is MNHNS, CDR2 SASEGT. The CDR3 loop spans 13 amino acids.

V usage is TRBV9 and J usage is TRBJ2-3; 9 bases match TRBD2. V lost 5 bases to trimming and J lost 3 bases; unmatched junction nucleotides: 7. The CDR3 runs to 15 residues. Germline CDR1 and CDR2: SGDLS and YYNGEE. The CDR3 spells CASRAGTSRTDTQYF. Here the CDR3 DNA reads TGTGCCAGCAGGGCCGGGACTAGCAGAACAGATACGCAGTATTTT.

This clone was seen a single time. V usage is TRBV19 and J usage is TRBJ1-4; 7 bases are a match to TRBD1. The V gene end was trimmed by 7 bases and the J gene end by 7 bases; junction bases not matched to a gene: 12. This CDR3 contains 15 residues. Germline CDR1 and CDR2: LNHDA and SQIVND (reference sequence). CDR3 region: CASNAPGQPFEKLFF. CDR3 DNA sequence: TGTGCCAGTAATGCCCCGGGACAGCCCTTTGAAAAACTGTTTTTT.

About this clone itself: At one boundary the junction diverges from the germline segment, which might be a read error. This chain links TRBV29-1 with TRBJ1-2; 7 positions agree with TRBD1. The CDR3 consists of 17 residues. Germline V gives CDR1 SQVTM, CDR2 ANQGSEA. CDR3 in DNA: TGCAGCGTTGAACCCCCGGACAGGATTCCTTTTCCAAGAGGCTACCCCTTC. Protein: CSVEPPDRIPFPRGYPF. Complete variable domain (other parts from reference TRBV29-1 and TRBJ1-2): SAVISQKPSRDICQRGTSLTIQCQVDSQVTMMFWYRQQPGQSLTLIATANQGSEATYESGFVIDKFPISRPNLTFSTLTVSNMSPEDSSIYLCSVEPPDRIPFPRGYPFGSGTRLTVV.

This rearrangement joins TRBV27 to TRBJ2-1; 15 bases align to TRBD2. Germline trimming cut 5 bases from V and 4 bases from J; bases unmatched to any gene: 6. Germline assignment: CDR1 MNHEY and CDR2 SMNVEV (reference sequence). This CDR3 has 17 amino acids. As DNA, the CDR3 is TGTGCCAGCAGTCATCGGACTAGCGGGGGGGGATACAATGAGCAGTTCTTC. Translating it yields CASSHRTSGGGYNEQFF.

This chain uses TRBV9 with TRBJ2-3; possibly TRBD1 for D (5 bases). The CDR3 is made up of 15 amino acids. Germline V CDR1 and CDR2: SGDLS, YYNGEE. Trimming removed 4 bases from V and 0 bases from J, with 12 bases in between. The DNA for the CDR3 is TGTGCCAGCAGCAGCCGGGCAGGGAGCACAGATACGCAGTATTTT. Protein: CASSSRAGSTDTQYF.

V and J are TRBV10-3 and TRBJ1-4; tentative D call: TRBD1 (5 bases). Germline loops: CDR1 ENHRY, CDR2 SYGVKD. Trimming left V 5 bases short and J 7 bases short, with 5 bases between. This CDR3 has 11 amino acids. CDR3 in amino acids: CAISTGEKLFF. The CDR3 DNA reads TGTGCCATCAGTACAGGTGAAAAACTGTTTTTT.

This chain joins TRBV2 and TRBJ2-1; 8 bases agree with TRBD2. Losses at the gene ends were 9 bases for V and 5 bases for J; bases not matched to a gene: 9. CDR3 length: 14 amino acids. Per the germline V gene, CDR1 is SNHLY and CDR2 is FYNNEI. This CDR3 is CAREPGLENNEQFF. The CDR3 DNA reads TGTGCCAGGGAACCGGGACTAGAGAACAATGAGCAGTTCTTC.

V and J are TRBV25-1 and TRBJ2-1; 7 nucleotides match TRBD2. V was pared by 4 bases and J by 2 bases, with 5 bases of the junction left unmatched. Germline V lookup: CDR1 MGHDK, CDR2 SYGVNS. There are 15 residues in the CDR3. The CDR3 sequence is CASSGGGGAYNEQFF. DNA for the CDR3: TGTGCCAGCAGTGGGGGCGGGGGAGCCTACAATGAGCAGTTCTTC.

This clone turned up a few times. The V and J genes are TRBV6-1 and TRBJ1-1; D is uncertain. Germline V gene sequence: CDR1 MNHNS, CDR2 SASEGT. CDR3 size: 13 residues. Trimming left V 8 bases short and J 0 bases short, with 10 bases between. CDR3 sequence (DNA): TGTGCCAGCGAGATAGAAATGAACACTGAAGCTTTCTTT. It encodes CASEIEMNTEAFF.

With regard to this clone: The junction departs from the called germline gene at one end, perhaps through a read error. The same CDR3 can be traced to other DNA sequences in this sample. The chain joins TRBV29-1 to TRBJ2-1, with D perhaps matching TRBD1 (6 bases). The V gene's germline CDR1 is SQVTM and CDR2 ANQGSEA. CDR3 length equals 14 residues. In DNA, the CDR3 is TGCAGCGTTGTGCAGGGGTCAAGCTACAACGAGCAGTTCTTC. Translating gives CSVVQGSSYNEQFF.

The CDR3 sequence: CAWTTNAAASGDNEQFF. For the CDR3, the DNA is TGTGCCTGGACCACCAACGCCGCGGCTAGCGGAGACAATGAGCAGTTCTTC. The chain couples TRBV30 to TRBJ2-1; 7 nucleotides match TRBD2. The junction had 17 bases not matched to a gene; V was cut back by 4 bases and J by 5 bases. Germline loops: CDR1 GTSNPN, CDR2 SVGIG (reference sequence). CDR3 length: 17 amino acids.

This clone was seen a handful of times. This chain connects TRBV7-9 to TRBJ1-2; 7 bases are shared with TRBD1. With 5 bases clipped from V and 6 bases from J, the junction kept 9 bases outside the gene matches. There are 14 residues in the CDR3. Per germline, CDR1 SEHNR and CDR2 FQNEAQ (reference sequence). CDR3 sequence: CASSEGQYINGYTF. The CDR3 DNA reads TGTGCCAGCAGCGAGGGACAGTACATCAATGGCTACACCTTC.

The table lists this clone with a count of one. The chain is built from TRBV2 and TRBJ2-7, with 8 bases identical to TRBD1. This CDR3 is 15 amino acids long. With V trimmed by 6 bases and J by 9 bases, 16 bases remained unmatched. Per germline, CDR1 SNHLY and CDR2 FYNNEI. CDR3 DNA: TGTGCCAGCAGGTACAACCCGGGACAGGTCAGCGGGCAGTACTTC. This sequence encodes CASRYNPGQVSGQYF.

V is TRBV27 and J is TRBJ2-2; maybe TRBD2 (6 bases). The CDR3 runs to 14 residues. The V end lost 4 bases, the J end lost 4 bases, and 10 bases lay between the germline ends. Germline CDR1 reads MNHEY; CDR2 reads SMNVEV (reference sequence). The chain's CDR3 is CASSSEGGTGELFF. The CDR3, as DNA: TGTGCCAGCAGTTCCGAGGGAGGCACCGGGGAGCTGTTTTTT.

The chain uses TRBV6-5 and TRBJ2-7, with 9 bases lining up with TRBD2. The length of the CDR3 is 14 residues. Germline-derived CDR1 and CDR2 are MNHEY and SVGAGI. The junction had 8 bases not matched to a gene; V was cut back by 5 bases and J by 6 bases. The CDR3 loop reads CASSAPGLAAEQYF. CDR3 nucleotide sequence: TGTGCCAGCAGTGCCCCGGGACTAGCCGCCGAGCAGTACTTC.

The chain employs TRBV9 and TRBJ2-2; no reliable D call. The ends were cut back, 4 bases at V and 6 bases at J, with 13 bases in the middle. CDR1 and CDR2 from the germline V gene are SGDLS and YYNGEE. The CDR3 is 14 residues long. The CDR3 spells CASSSPGLAGELFF. The CDR3 DNA reads TGTGCCAGCAGCTCCCCCGGGTTAGCCGGGGAGCTGTTTTTT.

CDR3 region: CASSESSGGGYNEQFF. The CDR3 region has the DNA TGTGCCAGCAGTGAATCATCAGGGGGAGGTTACAATGAGCAGTTCTTC. This chain connects TRBV25-1 to TRBJ2-1; possible D gene TRBD1, 7 bases. V lost 1 base, J lost 4 bases, and 14 bases lay in between. The CDR3 runs 16 residues. Germline CDR1 MGHDK, CDR2 SYGVNS.

Turning to this clone: A junction end diverges from the germline sequence, so it may reflect a read error. The chain couples TRBV6-1 to TRBJ1-2, with TRBD1 matching over 7 bases. The CDR3 totals 14 residues. Germline V gene sequence: CDR1 MNHNS, CDR2 SASEGT. CDR3 protein: CASRVGQADYGYPF. CDR3 nucleotide sequence: TGTGCCAGCAGGGTCGGACAGGCCGACTATGGCTACCCCTTC.

The V call is TRBV5-4, the J call TRBJ1-4; D perhaps matches TRBD1 (5 bases). The CDR3 loop spans 15 amino acids. V lost 0 bases to trimming and J lost 0 bases, with 6 bases between them. Germline lookup yields CDR1 SGHNT and CDR2 YYREEE (reference sequence). The CDR3 region has the DNA TGTGCCAGCAGCTTGGCCAGGGCAACTAATGAAAAACTGTTTTTT. Translating it yields CASSLARATNEKLFF. Full variable domain (remainder filled in from reference TRBV5-4 and TRBJ1-4): ETGVTQSPTHLIKTRGQQVTLRCSSQSGHNTVSWYQQALGQGPQFIFQYYREEENGRGNFPPRFSGLQFPNYSSELNVNALELDDSALYLCASSLARATNEKLFFGSGTQLSVL.

The rearrangement joins TRBV10-3 to TRBJ2-7, with TRBD1 matching over 9 bases. In germline, CDR1 is ENHRY, CDR2 SYGVKD. This CDR3 is 15 amino acids long. The V gene end was trimmed by 6 bases and the J gene end by 2 bases; junction bases not matched to a gene: 8. The CDR3: CAIRGVDRGTYEQYF. The CDR3 DNA sequence: TGTGCCATCAGGGGTGTGGACAGGGGTACCTACGAGCAGTACTTC.